The next 9 T cell receptor beta chains were all read from a single sample in a study of early T cells in non-severe SARS-CoV-2 infection. In TCRdb, the 5' RACE reads were re-called with MiXCR into one record per CDR3 protein. In the table there are tens of thousands of distinct CDR3 sequences, 14% of which are singletons. Material for sequencing was whole blood. The receptor set was obtained from an adult who was a healthcare worker with PCR-confirmed SARS-CoV-2 infection or an uninfected control (not recorded which).

This clonotype was counted only a few times. The chain links TRBV6-6 to TRBJ1-5, with 10 bases that match TRBD1. This CDR3 region has 14 residues. Trimming removed 11 bases from V and 5 bases from J; junction bases left unmatched: 9. Germline V gene data show CDR1 as MNHNY and CDR2 as SVGAGI (reference sequence). CDR3 in DNA: TGTGCCGGAAACTCAGGGACAGGGGATCAGCCCCAGCATTTT. It specifies CAGNSGTGDQPQHF.

This clonotype was seen many times. The V and J genes are TRBV28 and TRBJ1-1; a weak D match, TRBD1 (5 bases). Trimming shortened V by 6 bases and J by 4 bases, and 12 bases separated the two germline ends. Germline CDR1 and CDR2: MDHEN and SYDVKM. There are 13 residues in the CDR3. CDR3 bases: TGTGCCAGCAGCTTTACGGGGGGCACTGAAGCTTTCTTT. Protein product: CASSFTGGTEAFF. Full variable domain (remainder filled in from reference TRBV28 and TRBJ1-1): DVKVTQSSRYLVKRTGEKVFLECVQDMDHENMFWYRQDPGLGLRLIYFSYDVKMKEKGDIPEGYSVSREKKERFSLILESASTNQTSMYLCASSFTGGTEAFFGQGTRLTVV.

This chain uses TRBV9 with TRBJ2-1; D is uncertain. V was trimmed by 0 bases and J by 4 bases, leaving 14 bases between them. CDR3 size: 16 residues. Germline CDR1 and CDR2: SGDLS and YYNGEE. The CDR3 coding sequence is TGTGCCAGCAGCGTAGAGGGTGGGAACATATACAATGAGCAGTTCTTC. Its translation: CASSVEGGNIYNEQFF.

This rearrangement joins TRBV13 to TRBJ1-1; tentatively, D is TRBD1 (5 bases). Trimming removed 5 bases from V and 4 bases from J, with 17 bases in between. CDR1 PRHDT and CDR2 FYEKMQ come from the germline V gene (reference sequence). This CDR3 is 15 amino acids long. The CDR3 DNA is TGTGCCAGCAGCCTACGCGCAGGGCACGGCACTGAAGCTTTCTTT. This sequence encodes CASSLRAGHGTEAFF.

The genes are TRBV6-2 or TRBV6-3 and TRBJ2-1; 13 nucleotides align to TRBD2. The CDR3 sequence is 16 residues long. Germline V gene data show CDR1 as MNHEY and CDR2 as SVGEGT. Trimming cost V 5 bases and J 2 bases; bases outside gene matches: 3. The CDR3: CASSPTSGRAYNEQFF. The CDR3 DNA sequence: TGTGCCAGCAGTCCAACTAGCGGGAGGGCCTACAATGAGCAGTTCTTC.

This clonotype was counted a few times. J is TRBJ1-1 and V is TRBV5-1, with D perhaps TRBD1 (5 bases). CDR1 is SGHRS and CDR2 is YFSETQ in the germline V gene. Trimming pared 3 bases from V and 4 bases from J, leaving 16 bases between. The CDR3 contains 15 residues. CDR3 amino acids: CASSSQGWGGTEAFF. CDR3 nucleotides: TGCGCCAGCAGCTCTCAAGGATGGGGGGGCACTGAAGCTTTCTTT. Based on the CDR3 plus reference TRBV5-1 and TRBJ1-1, the full variable domain is KAGVTQTPRYLIKTRGQQVTLSCSPISGHRSVSWYQQTPGQGLQFLFEYFSETQRNKGNFPGRFSGRQFSNSRSEMNVSTLELGDSALYLCASSSQGWGGTEAFFGQGTRLTVV.

This clonotype was seen a few times. This chain connects TRBV5-1 to TRBJ1-1; D possibly corresponds to TRBD1 (5 bases). V was cut by 2 bases and J by 2 bases, with 16 bases left in between. Looked up from germline, CDR1 is SGHRS and CDR2 is YFSETQ. This CDR3 contains 16 residues. The CDR3 DNA reads TGCGCCAGCAGCTTCTCCCATGGGAGGGGTAACACTGAAGCTTTCTTT. Residues: CASSFSHGRGNTEAFF.

This sequence joins TRBV5-1 and TRBJ2-7; D unresolved. Germline V gene data show CDR1 as SGHRS and CDR2 as YFSETQ. The CDR3 has 14 amino acids. Trimming removed 4 bases from V and 1 base from J, with 12 bases in between. CDR3 sequence: CASSGVAQSYEQYF. CDR3 in DNA: TGCGCCAGCAGCGGCGTAGCACAATCCTACGAGCAGTACTTC.

This clonotype was observed at least ten times. The chain joins TRBV20-1 to TRBJ2-5; 10 bases agree with TRBD2. Unmatched junction bases numbered 6, after V lost 0 bases and J lost 5 bases. Germline values: CDR1 DFQATT, CDR2 SNEGSKA (reference sequence). The CDR3 is made up of 15 amino acids. The CDR3 nucleotides are TGCAGTGCTAGAGATCCTAGCGGGAGTTCTGAGACCCAGTACTTC. Its translation is CSARDPSGSSETQYF.